This TCR beta chain came from a study of shared clonotypes between healthy human individuals (dated by TCRdb to 2018 to 2021). Background for the entire study: Three men and two women, aged 18 to 49 years, made up the cohort. For each donor, three plates each were used for CD4 naive and CD4 memory, two plates were used for CD8 naive, and one plate was used for CD8 memory. Different laboratories and diverse techniques were used to prepare libraries and sequence TCR repertoires, to increase sequencing depth and limit assay-specific biases. To estimate repertoire size and how much clonotype sharing occurs between individuals, the study deeply sequenced the blood TCR repertoires of roughly 5 healthy adults. Leukapheresis yielded between about 0.9 and 10 billion PBMCs per donor. Results and caveats for the whole study, not just this receptor: Compared with non-shared clonotypes, clonotypes shared by all four sorted-subset donors had higher generation probabilities. Larger estimated clonotype richness was generally found for naive subsets than for memory subsets. The small number of donors limited the genetic and exposure-history diversity represented. Sharing across several donors was observed for about 5% of naive CD4, less than 4% of naive CD8, 2.3% of memory CD4, and about 0.38% of memory CD8 clonotypes. Even with the large sequencing depth, rarefaction of the sorted-subset datasets indicated that sequencing was incomplete. Pairwise subsampling indicated that sequencing depth was expected to affect the degree of clonotype sharing among donors. Sampling was limited to blood, and TCR repertoires in tissue likely differ from TCR repertoires in blood.

Healthy HIV-negative adults with no recently reported acute infections or vaccinations were included as donors. Every donor was a Caucasian adult living in Nashville, Tennessee, USA. CD4+ T cells were enriched by magnetic negative selection; naive cells were then positively selected on CD45RA, and the negative fraction formed the memory subset. Blood was obtained by leukapheresis, after which PBMCs were separated by Ficoll-Histopaque density gradient centrifugation and cryopreserved in liquid nitrogen vapor phase. Purity and quantity of every magnetically sorted T cell population were checked by analytical flow cytometry. Genomic DNA was isolated from every sorted fraction and measured by UV absorbance on a Nanodrop 2000c. Between the V and J ends, shortened by 1 base and 6 bases respectively, the junction contains 12 bases. The germline V gene (reference sequence) sets CDR1 to GTSNPN and CDR2 to SVGIG. From the cysteine through the phenylalanine, the CDR3 covers 13 amino acids. Only the CDR3 DNA stays, 39 bases, in frame from base 1.

Turning to this clone: The target of this receptor is not known. Base qualities are not recorded, but no much larger clone differs from it by a single base.

Using the deep immunoSEQ assay, multiplex PCR amplified TCR CDR3 regions from genomic DNA. Extracted genomic DNA from each cell subset was spread evenly across all wells of several immunoSEQ 96-well plates, with each plate serving as a replicate. Each replicate PCR for sorted subsets received about 210 ng genomic DNA, equal to 30,000 or so T cell genomes. The purified libraries were quantified using a Qubit 3.0 fluorometer, sized with a Bioanalyzer 2100, and then quantified again using the KAPA Library Quantification kit. Every immunoSEQ 96-well plate was sequenced on a dedicated single-read 150-cycle Illumina NextSeq 550 flow cell. Per the source publication's procedure: The immunoSEQ output contained only junctional sequences without quality scores, so filtering could not match that applied to full-length reads. To assign V/J genes and CDR3, sequences were annotated using PyIR, a Python wrapper for IgBLAST v1.9, with IMGT germline references. Any read was removed if the V/J assignment was weak (E-value above 1e-6), the CDR3 was missing, or the read contained stop codons, out-of-frame junctions, or ambiguous translated residues. V3J clonotypes were defined as sequences sharing the same inferred V gene, J gene, and CDR3 amino acid sequence. Percentage overlap between repertoires was computed as shared unique clonotypes divided by the size of the smaller repertoire. Richness of each repertoire was evaluated using RTK rarefaction, the Chao1 estimator, and Recon v2.1 estimates of unobserved clonotypes. Generation probabilities were computed with OLGA for all TCRbeta clonotypes obtained by the gDNA method from several donors. TCRdb retrieved this table from immuneACCESS and kept in-frame rearrangements only. Not all clones are present; in checked studies, unresolved V genes account for under half, and no reason is known for the remainder. V and J calls and clone size are those listed in that table; D and trimming were worked out from the DNA. The sample table lists roughly 2.5 million clones, around nine tenths of them with a count of one. Around 0.15% of the sample rests with the top ten.

The sequenced material came from naive CD4+ T cells sorted from blood. The cell subset or site label, as the study defines it: CD45RA+ positively selected. The TCR comes from a young man in good health. The rearranged chain carries TRBV30 and TRBJ1-2, with TRBD1 tentatively as D gene (6 bases match). The DNA reads as follows: TGTGCCTGGAGTGCAGGGGCGAGGGATGGCTACACCTTC. Translation gives CAWSAGARDGYTF.